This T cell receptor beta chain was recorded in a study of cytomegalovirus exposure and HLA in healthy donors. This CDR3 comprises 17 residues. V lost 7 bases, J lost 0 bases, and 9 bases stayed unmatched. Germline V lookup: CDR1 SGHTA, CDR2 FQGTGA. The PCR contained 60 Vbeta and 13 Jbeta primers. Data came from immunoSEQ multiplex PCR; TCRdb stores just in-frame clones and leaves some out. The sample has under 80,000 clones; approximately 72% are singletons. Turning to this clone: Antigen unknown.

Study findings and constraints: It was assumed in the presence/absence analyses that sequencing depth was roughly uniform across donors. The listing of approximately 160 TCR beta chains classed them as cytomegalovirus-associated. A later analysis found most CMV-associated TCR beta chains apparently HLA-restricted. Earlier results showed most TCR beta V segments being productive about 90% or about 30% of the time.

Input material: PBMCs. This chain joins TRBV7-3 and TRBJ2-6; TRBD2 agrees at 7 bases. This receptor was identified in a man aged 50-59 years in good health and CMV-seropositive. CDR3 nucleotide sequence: TGTGCCAGCACCGTGGGGCGGGGGAGCTCTGGGGCCAACGTCCTGACTTTC. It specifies CASTVGRGSSGANVLTF.